This T cell receptor beta chain was profiled in a study of vaccination effects on CD4 cells after COVID-19. The V and J ends lost 0 bases and 1 base respectively, with 10 bases between them. Germline CDR1 SGHRS, CDR2 YFSETQ. The CDR3 contains 15 residues. In the case of this clone: The antigen is undetermined.

Upon completion of roughly ten days in culture, CD4+ T cells were isolated. The healthy vaccine recipients, who had no prior SARS-CoV-2 infection, showed negative nucleocapsid antibodies. Sequencing used immunoSEQ multiplex PCR; TCRdb keeps in-frame clones, though not all of them. The data contain about 50,000 clones, about 74% of them singletons. This rearrangement joins TRBV5-1 to TRBJ2-5; D ambiguous. Sequencing was performed on CD4+ T cells from PBMCs cultured without peptide, taken before COVID-19 vaccination. The TCR comes from a human donor who received a COVID-19 vaccine. DNA for the CDR3: TGCGCCAGCAGCTTGGGGGCTTTAACCCAAGAGACCCAGTACTTC. As protein: CASSLGALTQETQYF.